This TCR beta chain comes out of a study of control samples from healthy donors and cancer patients (dated by TCRdb to between 2020 and 2021). V is clipped by 4 bases and J by 7 bases, and the sequence between their germline boundaries is 19 bases long. Its CDR3 holds 15 amino acids, cysteine through phenylalanine. Of the read, only the CDR3 DNA is kept; its 45 bases are in frame from base 1. CDR1 and CDR2, looked up from the germline V gene, are SNHLY and FYNNEI. Library generation was performed with the immunoSEQ multiplex PCR assay. Not all clones reach the TCRdb copy of this immuneACCESS table, which keeps in-frame sequences only. Checked studies attribute under half of the gap to unresolved V genes and leave the rest unexplained. A total of about 41,000 clones appear in this sample, roughly 94% of them only once. Approximately 24% of the sample rests with the top ten. Of note for this clone: The antigen this receptor binds is unknown. No per-base quality is available; no much larger clone lies one base away.

The sequence derives from a man aged 55 to 70 in good health. The material sequenced was blood. The chain is encoded by TRBV2 joined to TRBJ1-2; no D segment can be confidently identified. The CDR3 region has the sequence CASSVLRDRSRGYTF. The bases are TGTGCCAGCAGTGTTCTCAGAGATCGGTCACGTGGCTACACCTTC.